A selection of T cell receptor beta chains follows, all from one sample in a study of regulatory T cells in long-lasting Graves disease. TCRdb re-called the multiplex PCR reads with MiXCR, one entry per CDR3 protein. This table holds 310,000 or so distinct CDR3 sequences, roughly a fifth found once. This sample comprised peripheral blood mononuclear cells (PBMCs), obtained when the disease was refractory, from a patient treated with antithyroid drugs. These receptors originate from a female donor with Graves disease. Each CDR3 is given with its conserved first and last residue. D genes are given only for firm matches. Only some rows state a clone size, as once, few, many or a class for expanded clones.

V,size,J,D,DNA,CDR3
TRBV19,NA,TRBJ1-6,NA,TGTGCCAGTAGTCTGGACTCAGGTGGTTCACCCCTCCACTTT,CASSLDSGGSPLHF
TRBV3-1,NA,TRBJ1-3,TRBD1,TGTGCCAGCAGTCGACAGGGGGCGGCTGGAAACACCATATATTTT,CASSRQGAAGNTIYF
TRBV27,few,TRBJ1-1,NA,TGTGCCAGCAGGCTAATTTCTGGGGCCGCCATGAACACTGAAGCTTTCTTT,CASRLISGAAMNTEAFF
TRBV4-1,NA,TRBJ1-2,NA,TGCGCCAGCAGCCATGGAGGAACCAACTATGGCTACACCTTC,CASSHGGTNYGYTF
TRBV6-2/TRBV6-3,few,TRBJ1-6,NA,TGTGCCAGCAGTTACGGGAACGGCAATTCACCCCTCCACTTT,CASSYGNGNSPLHF
TRBV19,few,TRBJ1-5,TRBD1,TGTGCCAGTAGTATGTTCGGACAGGGAGGTCAGCCCCAGCATTTT,CASSMFGQGGQPQHF
TRBV13,many,TRBJ1-2,NA,TGTGCCAGCAGCTTAGGCCTCGGGGGAGGAGGCTACACCTTC,CASSLGLGGGGYTF
TRBV30,many,TRBJ2-4,NA,TGTGCCTGGAGTCTCGTTTCAGGAAGCATTCAGTACTTC,CAWSLVSGSIQYF
TRBV11-2,few,TRBJ2-7,TRBD2,TGTGCCAGCAGCTCTGGAGCGGGAAGCTACGAGCAGTACTTC,CASSSGAGSYEQYF
TRBV20-1,NA,TRBJ2-3,TRBD2,TGCAGTGCTAGGGAGCGGGGGGGCACAGATACGCAGTATTTT,CSARERGGTDTQYF
TRBV19,NA,TRBJ1-1,NA,TGTGCCAGTAGTATTCAAAACCAGAACACTGAAGCTTTCTTT,CASSIQNQNTEAFF
TRBV5-1,NA,TRBJ2-7,NA,TGCGCCAGCAGCGGAGGGGGCTCGGTCTCCGAGCAGTACTTC,CASSGGGSVSEQYF
TRBV12-3/TRBV12-4,many,TRBJ2-2,NA,TGTGCCAGCAGTTTAGGTTCGGGGACCGGGGAGCTGTTTTTT,CASSLGSGTGELFF
TRBV20-1,many,TRBJ1-5,NA,TGCAGTGCGACCCGCGGAGGGCCCCAGCATTTT,CSATRGGPQHF
TRBV5-1,few,TRBJ1-4,NA,TGCGCCAGCAGCTTGGGTGGGGTGGATGAAAAACTGTTTTTT,CASSLGGVDEKLFF
TRBV3-1,NA,TRBJ2-5,NA,TGTGCCAGCAGCCAAGAAGGAAGAGACACCGAAGAGACCCAGTACTTC,CASSQEGRDTEETQYF
TRBV30,many,TRBJ2-5,NA,TGTGCCTGGAGTGTACCGGGCCAAGAGACCCAGTACTTC,CAWSVPGQETQYF
TRBV12-3/TRBV12-4,NA,TRBJ1-3,NA,TGTGCCAGCAACAGGGTAGGAGCTGGAAACACCATATATTTT,CASNRVGAGNTIYF
TRBV10-3,NA,TRBJ1-2,TRBD1,TGTGCCATCAGTACAGGGGGCGTGTTCTTCGGCGGCTACACCTTC,CAISTGGVFFGGYTF
TRBV12-3/TRBV12-4,NA,TRBJ2-1,TRBD2,TGTGCCAGCAGTTTAGGTTTGGGGGGGGTGGCCTACAATGAGCAGTTCTTC,CASSLGLGGVAYNEQFF
TRBV28,NA,TRBJ1-3,NA,TGTGCCACCACTAACTGGTTTGACAAGAGCTCTGGAAACATCATATATTTT,CATTNWFDKSSGNIIYF
TRBV9,NA,TRBJ2-4,NA,TGTGCCAGCAGCGTAGGTAATACCTACCCCCAGTACTTC,CASSVGNTYPQYF